Given below is one TCR beta chain in context. Its cognate antigen is unknown. CDR1 and CDR2 (germline): SGHTA, FQGTGA. The germline V and J ends were trimmed by 4 bases and 6 bases, with 19 bases remaining between them. The CDR3 length is 16 residues. These data are taken from a study of identical twins. General study points: Abundant beta clonotypes from cord blood had fewer insertions, unlike memory repertoires, which showed none. Out-of-frame beta sequences exhibited a weaker degree of excess twin sharing.

After template switching added a universal primer site, the resulting cDNA carried unique molecular identifiers. TCRdb processed the 5' RACE reads anew with MiXCR; each CDR3 protein has one entry. The repertoire holds 200,000 to 250,000 distinct CDR3 sequences, 5.5% to 7% seen once, with about 3.6% in the top ten. The same data also contributed to another study, on yellow fever vaccine responses in identical twins.

The chain couples TRBV7-3 to TRBJ2-1; tentatively, D is TRBD2 (5 bases). The receptor was derived from a young woman in good health. The sequencing input was memory (CD45RO+) T cells sorted from blood. The CDR3, as DNA: TGTGCCAGCAGCTCCGGGATGGACGTCCGCTTCAATGAGCAGTTCTTC. Translating it yields CASSSGMDVRFNEQFF.